These 19 T cell receptor beta chains share one sample of origin, sequenced in a study of T cells in Graves' hyperthyroidism and ophthalmopathy. Using RNA transcripts as the source, TCR beta CDR3 regions were amplified. Initially, a first-round RT-PCR of the TCR CDR3 employed the HTBI primer set. TCRdb re-called the multiplex PCR reads with MiXCR, one entry per CDR3 protein. In the table there are hundreds of thousands of distinct CDR3 sequences, around 13% of which are singletons. Sequencing was performed on blood. Source of these receptors: a woman under 30 with Graves' hyperthyroidism.

The chain combines TRBV5-1 with TRBJ2-2; TRBD2 matches at 10 bases. With 7 bases clipped from V and 1 base from J, the junction kept 4 bases outside the gene matches. CDR3 length: 15 amino acids. Germline V CDR1 and CDR2: SGHRS, YFSETQ. The CDR3 sequence is CASGGTSVNTGELFF. CDR3 DNA sequence: TGCGCCAGCGGCGGGACTAGCGTGAACACCGGGGAGCTGTTTTTT.

V and J are TRBV29-1 and TRBJ1-5; 10 bases map to TRBD1. Germline CDR1 SQVTM, CDR2 ANQGSEA. This CDR3 is built from 17 residues. The CDR3 nucleotides are TGCAGTCCCGACAGGGGGCGGATGGGATTGAGCAATCAGCCCCAGCATTTT. Translating it yields CSPDRGRMGLSNQPQHF.

At least ten counts were recorded for this clonotype. The chain recombines TRBV20-1 with TRBJ2-1; tentatively, D is TRBD2 (6 bases). Looked up from germline, CDR1 is DFQATT and CDR2 is SNEGSKA (reference sequence). The length of the CDR3 is 14 residues. V lost 0 bases and J lost 10, with 16 bases in between. The CDR3 bases are TGCAGTGCTAGAGATGAGGCTAGCGAGTGGGAGCAGTTCTTC. Translating it yields CSARDEASEWEQFF.

Concerning this clonotype itself: Lacking the conserved final phenylalanine or tryptophan, this CDR3 likely reflects a read error. The chain uses TRBV19 and TRBJ2-7, with 11 bases matching TRBD2. The CDR3 has 16 residues. The junction had 9 bases not matched to a gene; V was cut back by 5 bases and J by 3 bases. Germline CDR1 is LNHDA and CDR2 is SQIVND (reference sequence). CDR3 nucleotides: TGTGCCAGTAGTGAACACCTCGGGACTAGCGGCTACGAGCAGTACTGC. It is translated as CASSEHLGTSGYEQYC.

This clonotype was observed at least ten times. The V and J genes are TRBV6-1 and TRBJ2-7; D unresolved. Germline CDR1 is MNHNS and CDR2 is SASEGT. CDR3 length: 12 residues. Trimming stripped 2 bases from V and 3 bases from J, with 5 bases between. CDR3 protein: CASSEWDYEQYF. The CDR3 DNA sequence: TGTGCCAGCAGTGAATGGGACTACGAGCAGTACTTC.

This clonotype occurred many times. The rearrangement links TRBV30 to TRBJ2-7, with a tentative D call TRBD1 (7 bases). Germline assignment: CDR1 GTSNPN and CDR2 SVGIG (reference sequence). The CDR3 spans 14 residues. V lost 1 base and J 4 bases, leaving 14 bases between the germline ends. The CDR3: CAWSAGGPGYEQYF. The CDR3 DNA sequence: TGTGCCTGGAGTGCAGGGGGGCCGGGGTACGAGCAGTACTTC. Full variable domain (rest looked up from reference TRBV30 and TRBJ2-7): SQTIHQWPATLVQPVGSPLSLECTVEGTSNPNLYWYRQAAGRGLQLLFYSVGIGQISSEVPQNLSASRPQDRQFILSSKKLLLSDSGFYLCAWSAGGPGYEQYFGPGTRLTVT.

This chain joins TRBV6-1 and TRBJ1-1; no definite D call. The germline V gene encodes CDR1 MNHNS and CDR2 SASEGT. V was shortened by 7 bases and J by 8 bases, with 14 bases between the two germline ends. The CDR3 is made up of 12 amino acids. This chain's CDR3 is CASTIWEEEAFF. CDR3 sequence (DNA): TGTGCCAGCACCATCTGGGAGGAAGAAGCTTTCTTT.

Ten or more counts support this clonotype. This rearrangement joins TRBV12-3 or TRBV12-4 to TRBJ2-7, with TRBD1 matching 12 bases. This CDR3 comprises 15 residues. Germline trimming cut 5 bases from V and 4 bases from J; bases unmatched to any gene: 6. The CDR3 bases are TGTGCCAGCAGTGGGGGACAGGGGGCGCGGTACGAGCAGTACTTC. It specifies CASSGGQGARYEQYF.

The gene calls are TRBV12-3 or TRBV12-4 and TRBJ1-5, with no clear D. CDR3 length: 14 residues. The V gene lost 3 bases and the J gene lost 6 bases, with 12 bases spanning the gap. For the CDR3, the DNA is TGTGCCAGCAGTTTTACCCCCCAAAGTCAGCCCCAGCATTTT. Its translation: CASSFTPQSQPQHF.

This clonotype was counted many times. The chain joins TRBV27 to TRBJ1-5; a possible D gene is TRBD1 (5 bases). This CDR3 region has 16 residues. Germline loops: CDR1 MNHEY, CDR2 SMNVEV (reference sequence). Deletions cut 8 bases from V and 0 bases from J, with 17 bases between. Here the CDR3 DNA reads TGTGCCAGCCGTATGACGACAGCTTATAGCAATCAGCCCCAGCATTTT. It translates to CASRMTTAYSNQPQHF.

The chain has TRBV7-9 and TRBJ1-2; 10 bases are a match to TRBD1. The ends lost 3 bases at V and 6 bases at J; junction bases unmatched: 10. Per germline, CDR1 SEHNR and CDR2 FQNEAQ (reference sequence). This CDR3 is 16 amino acids long. The CDR3 is CASSFGTGVQGDGYTF. DNA of the CDR3: TGTGCCAGCAGCTTTGGGACAGGGGTCCAGGGAGATGGCTACACCTTC.

This rearrangement joins TRBV28 to TRBJ2-5; 12 bases map to TRBD2. The length of the CDR3 is 15 residues. Losses at the gene ends were 7 bases for V and 2 bases for J; bases not matched to a gene: 5. The germline gives CDR1 MDHEN, CDR2 SYDVKM. CDR3 in DNA: TGTGCCAGCACCTCGACTAGCGGGAGACAAGAGACCCAGTACTTC. Protein sequence: CASTSTSGRQETQYF.

This clonotype was seen ten or more times. This sequence joins TRBV7-9 and TRBJ2-1; 7 bases fit TRBD2. V trimming: 6 bases; J trimming: 9 bases; junction bases outside the gene matches: 2. The CDR3 has 11 amino acids. Germline V gene sequence: CDR1 SEHNR, CDR2 FQNEAQ (reference sequence). The CDR3 nucleotides are TGTGCCAGCAGACCTAGCGGTGAGCAGTTCTTC. This codes for CASRPSGEQFF.

The chain carries TRBV29-1 and TRBJ1-1; D not resolved. V was pared by 6 bases and J by 1 base, with 9 bases between. The CDR3 has 12 residues. The germline V gene encodes CDR1 SQVTM and CDR2 ANQGSEA. In nucleotides, the CDR3 is TGCAGCGTCCGGCCTTGGAACACTGAAGCTTTCTTT. Translating gives CSVRPWNTEAFF.

This clonotype was recorded many times. This chain joins TRBV27 and TRBJ2-7, with TRBD1 identical over 9 bases. The germline CDR1 and CDR2 sequences are MNHEY and SMNVEV (reference sequence). The J segment lost 2 bases and the V segment lost 4 bases, leaving 6 bases of the junction unmatched. The CDR3 is made up of 15 amino acids. CDR3 bases: TGTGCCAGCAGTTCCCGGACAGGGGCTCCCTACGAGCAGTACTTC. Protein product: CASSSRTGAPYEQYF.

This clonotype was recorded many times. The chain recombines TRBV3-1 with TRBJ2-3; the D gene is possibly TRBD2 (5 bases). Trimming removed 0 bases from V and 6 bases from J, with 7 bases in between. Germline V gene lookup returns CDR1 LGHDT and CDR2 YNNKEL (reference sequence). This CDR3 region has 13 residues. In DNA form, the CDR3 reads TGTGCCAGCAGCCAAGATAGAGGGGATACGCAGTATTTT. This codes for CASSQDRGDTQYF.

This clonotype was seen only a few times. The genes are TRBV19 and TRBJ2-1; D not resolved. Germline V gene sequence: CDR1 LNHDA, CDR2 SQIVND (reference sequence). The CDR3 sequence is 15 residues long. V was pared by 0 bases and J by 8 bases, with 14 bases between. CDR3 DNA: TGTGCCAGTAGTATAGATCTATCCGGAGTCGATGAGCAGTTCTTC. It specifies CASSIDLSGVDEQFF.

This clonotype was counted between two and nine times. V is TRBV4-2 and J is TRBJ2-1; no firm D call. Germline loops: CDR1 LGHNA, CDR2 YNFKEQ. V shed 1 base and J shed 5 bases, with 6 bases lying between them. This CDR3 spans 13 amino acids. This chain's CDR3 is CASSQVENNEQFF. The CDR3 DNA reads as TGTGCCAGCAGCCAAGTAGAAAACAATGAGCAGTTCTTC.

The chain combines TRBV6-2 or TRBV6-3 with TRBJ2-7; TRBD1 agrees at 9 bases. CDR1 MNHEY and CDR2 SVGEGT come from the germline V gene. This CDR3 is built from 17 residues. J lost 1 base, V lost 4 bases, and 11 bases had no gene match. CDR3 protein: CASSSATTGGNSYEQYF. The CDR3 DNA follows: TGTGCCAGCAGTTCGGCAACGACAGGGGGAAATTCCTACGAGCAGTACTTC.